Below, one T cell receptor beta chain is given with its context. Its matching antigen is unknown. The PCR used 60 Vbeta and 13 Jbeta primers. Here immunoSEQ multiplex PCR was the method, and the copy in TCRdb shows in-frame clones only, minus some. The table lists 150,000 to 200,000 clones, more than 65% of them singletons. The data originate from a study of cytomegalovirus exposure and HLA in healthy donors. The wider study: In an earlier analysis, some 110 million unique TCR beta sequences were found from some 180 million T cells. Notes on the study in general: A few CMV-associated chains were confirmed in vitro to be specific for CMV antigens. In a later analysis, V- and J-gene trimming of beta chains associated with a DCLRE1C missense variant, replicated independently.

Each donor was nominally healthy when sampled (though unrecorded immune exposures were likely). Germline V gene sequence: CDR1 SNHLY, CDR2 FYNNEI. This CDR3 is built from 13 residues. J lost 6 bases, V lost 3 bases, and 3 bases had no gene match. The receptor was derived from a man younger than 35 in good health and CMV-seropositive. The V call is TRBV2, the J call TRBJ2-7, with 9 bases fitting TRBD2. Sample: PBMCs. DNA of the CDR3: TGTGCCAGCAGTGATGAGACTAGCGGCGAGCAGTACTTC. Its translation is CASSDETSGEQYF. The full variable domain, its missing parts supplied by reference TRBV2 and TRBJ2-7, is EPEVTQTPSHQVTQMGQEVILRCVPISNHLYFYWYRQILGQKVEFLVSFYNNEISEKSEIFDDQFSVERPDGSNFTLKIRSTKLEDSAMYFCASSDETSGEQYFGPGTRLTVT.